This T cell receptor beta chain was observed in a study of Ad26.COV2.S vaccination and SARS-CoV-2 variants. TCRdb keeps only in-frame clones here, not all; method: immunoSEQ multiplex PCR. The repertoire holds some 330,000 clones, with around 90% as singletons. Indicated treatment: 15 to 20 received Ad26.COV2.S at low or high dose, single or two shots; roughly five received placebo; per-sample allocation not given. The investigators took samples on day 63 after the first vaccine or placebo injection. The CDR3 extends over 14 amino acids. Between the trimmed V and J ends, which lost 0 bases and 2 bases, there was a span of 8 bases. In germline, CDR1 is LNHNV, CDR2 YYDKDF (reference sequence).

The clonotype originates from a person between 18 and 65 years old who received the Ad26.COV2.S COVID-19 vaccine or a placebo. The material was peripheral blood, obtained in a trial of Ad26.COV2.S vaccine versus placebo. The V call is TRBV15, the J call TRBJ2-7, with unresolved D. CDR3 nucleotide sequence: TGTGCCACCAGCAGAGATCTGGCCACCTACGAGCAGTACTTC. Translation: CATSRDLATYEQYF.